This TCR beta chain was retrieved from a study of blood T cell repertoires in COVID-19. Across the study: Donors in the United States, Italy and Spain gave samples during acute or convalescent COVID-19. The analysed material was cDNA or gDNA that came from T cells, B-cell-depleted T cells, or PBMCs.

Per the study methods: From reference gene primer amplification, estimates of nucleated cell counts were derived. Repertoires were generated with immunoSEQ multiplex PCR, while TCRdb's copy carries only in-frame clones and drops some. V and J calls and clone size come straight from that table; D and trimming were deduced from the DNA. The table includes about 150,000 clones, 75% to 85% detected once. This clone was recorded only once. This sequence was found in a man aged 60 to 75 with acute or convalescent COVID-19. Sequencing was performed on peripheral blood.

CDR3 loop: CATSGPGEETQYF. The DNA of the CDR3 is TGTGCCACCAGCGGTCCGGGAGAAGAGACCCAGTACTTC. V usage is TRBV15 and J usage is TRBJ2-5; D is possibly TRBD2 (6 bases). With 5 bases removed from V and 3 bases from J, the gap between germline ends came to 10 bases. Per the germline V gene, CDR1 is LNHNV and CDR2 is YYDKDF (reference sequence). The CDR3 has 13 residues.